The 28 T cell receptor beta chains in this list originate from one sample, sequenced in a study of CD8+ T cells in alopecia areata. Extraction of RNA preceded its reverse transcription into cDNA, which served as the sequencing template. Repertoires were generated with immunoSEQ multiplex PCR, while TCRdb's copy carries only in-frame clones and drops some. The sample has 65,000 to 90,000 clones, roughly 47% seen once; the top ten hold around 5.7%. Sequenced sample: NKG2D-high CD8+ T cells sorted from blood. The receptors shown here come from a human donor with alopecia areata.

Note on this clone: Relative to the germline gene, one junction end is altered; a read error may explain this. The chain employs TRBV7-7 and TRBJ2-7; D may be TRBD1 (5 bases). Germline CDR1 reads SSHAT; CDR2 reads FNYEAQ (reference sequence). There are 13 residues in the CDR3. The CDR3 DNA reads TGTGCTAGCAGCGCTATTCAGGGCTACGAGCAGTACTTC. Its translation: CASSAIQGYEQYF.

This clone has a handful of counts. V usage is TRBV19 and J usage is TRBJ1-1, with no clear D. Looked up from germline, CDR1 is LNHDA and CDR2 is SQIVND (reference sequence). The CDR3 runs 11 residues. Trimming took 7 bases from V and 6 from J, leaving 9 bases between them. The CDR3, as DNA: TGTGCCAGTATATACGGGTCTGAAGCTTTCTTT. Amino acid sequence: CASIYGSEAFF.

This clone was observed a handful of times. The CDR3 coding sequence is TGTGCCAGCACCCTAGACCCAGGGGGTGAAAAACTGTTTTTT. Translated: CASTLDPGGEKLFF. The rearrangement joins TRBV7-2 to TRBJ1-4; the match to TRBD1 covers 7 bases. The CDR3 sequence is 14 residues long. After removal of 7 bases from V and 7 bases from J, the junction contained 9 bases not matched to a gene. CDR1 is SGHTA, CDR2 FQGNSA, per germline.

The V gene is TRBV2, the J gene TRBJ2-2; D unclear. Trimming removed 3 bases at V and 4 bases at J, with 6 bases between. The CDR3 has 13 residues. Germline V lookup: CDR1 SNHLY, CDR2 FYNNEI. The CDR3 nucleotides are TGTGCCAGCAGTGACGGGTCCACCGGGGAGCTGTTTTTT. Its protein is CASSDGSTGELFF.

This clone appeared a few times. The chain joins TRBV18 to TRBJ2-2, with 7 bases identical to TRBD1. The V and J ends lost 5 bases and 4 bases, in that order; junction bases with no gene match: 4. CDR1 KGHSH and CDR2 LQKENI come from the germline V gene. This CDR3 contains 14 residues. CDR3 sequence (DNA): TGTGCCAGCTCAACTGGGACAGCCACCGGGGAGCTGTTTTTT. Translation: CASSTGTATGELFF.

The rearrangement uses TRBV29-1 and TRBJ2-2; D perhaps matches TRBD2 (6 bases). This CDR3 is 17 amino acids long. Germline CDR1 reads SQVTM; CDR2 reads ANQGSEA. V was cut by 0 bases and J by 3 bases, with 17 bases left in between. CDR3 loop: CSVEDLSSEKDTGELFF. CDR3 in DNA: TGCAGCGTTGAAGATCTTTCTAGCGAGAAGGACACCGGGGAGCTGTTTTTT.

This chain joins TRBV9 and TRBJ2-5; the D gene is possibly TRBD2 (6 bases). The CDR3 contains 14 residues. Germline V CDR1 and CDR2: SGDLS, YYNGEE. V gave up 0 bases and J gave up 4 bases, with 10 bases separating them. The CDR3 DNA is TGTGCCAGCAGCGTAGCGGGGGTGGGAGAGACCCAGTACTTC. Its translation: CASSVAGVGETQYF.

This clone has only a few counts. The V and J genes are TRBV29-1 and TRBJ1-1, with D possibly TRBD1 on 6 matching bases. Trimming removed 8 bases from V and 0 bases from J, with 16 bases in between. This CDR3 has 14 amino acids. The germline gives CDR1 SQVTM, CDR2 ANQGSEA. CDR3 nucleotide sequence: TGCAGCTCCATTGGGGGGCAGTTGAACACTGAAGCTTTCTTT. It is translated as CSSIGGQLNTEAFF.

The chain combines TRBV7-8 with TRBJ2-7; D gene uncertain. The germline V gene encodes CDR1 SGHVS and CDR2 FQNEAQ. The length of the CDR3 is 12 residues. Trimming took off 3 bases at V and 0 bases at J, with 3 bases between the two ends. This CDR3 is CASSLNSYEQYF. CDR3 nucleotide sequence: TGTGCCAGCAGCTTGAACTCCTACGAGCAGTACTTC.

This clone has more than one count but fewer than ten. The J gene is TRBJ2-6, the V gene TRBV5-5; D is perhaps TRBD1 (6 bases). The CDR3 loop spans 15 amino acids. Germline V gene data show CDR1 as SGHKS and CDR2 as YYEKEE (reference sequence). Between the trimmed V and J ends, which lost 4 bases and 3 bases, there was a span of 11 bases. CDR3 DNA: TGTGCCAGCAGCGAGGGGGTAAATGGGGCCAACGTCCTGACTTTC. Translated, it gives CASSEGVNGANVLTF.

The CDR3 spells CASSLSGTEAFF. The CDR3 bases are TGCGCCAGCAGCTTGTCCGGGACTGAAGCTTTCTTT. The chain joins TRBV5-1 to TRBJ1-1; D not resolved. Per the germline V gene, CDR1 is SGHRS and CDR2 is YFSETQ. The CDR3 runs 12 residues. Trimming pared 1 base from V and 5 bases from J, leaving 6 bases between.

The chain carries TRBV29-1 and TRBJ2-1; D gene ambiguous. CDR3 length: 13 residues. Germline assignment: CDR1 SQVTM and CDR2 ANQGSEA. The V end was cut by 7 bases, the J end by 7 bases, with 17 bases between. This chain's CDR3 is CSEAPGGVNEQFF. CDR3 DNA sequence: TGCAGCGAAGCCCCGGGTGGAGTTAATGAGCAGTTCTTC.

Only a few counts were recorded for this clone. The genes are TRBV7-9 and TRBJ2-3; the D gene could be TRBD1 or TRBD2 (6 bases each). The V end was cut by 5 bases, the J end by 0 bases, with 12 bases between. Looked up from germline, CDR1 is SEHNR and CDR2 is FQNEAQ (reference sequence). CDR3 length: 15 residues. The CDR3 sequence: CASSPRRGSTDTQYF. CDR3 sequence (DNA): TGTGCCAGCAGCCCAAGGAGGGGGAGCACAGATACGCAGTATTTT.

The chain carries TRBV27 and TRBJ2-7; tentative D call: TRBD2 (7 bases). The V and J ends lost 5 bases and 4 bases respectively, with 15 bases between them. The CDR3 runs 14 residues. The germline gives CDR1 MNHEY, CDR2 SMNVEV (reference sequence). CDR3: CASSRGGGPYEQYF. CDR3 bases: TGTGCCAGCAGTCGAGGGGGGGGACCGTACGAGCAGTACTTC.

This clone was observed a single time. CDR3 loop: CASSTGTSGRYGTQYF. The CDR3, as DNA: TGTGCCAGCAGCACCGGGACTAGCGGGAGATATGGTACGCAGTATTTT. V is TRBV27 and J is TRBJ2-3; 14 bases agree with TRBD2. The trim removed 6 bases at V and 8 bases at J, leaving 10 bases unmatched. This CDR3 spans 16 amino acids. CDR1 MNHEY and CDR2 SMNVEV come from the germline V gene (reference sequence).

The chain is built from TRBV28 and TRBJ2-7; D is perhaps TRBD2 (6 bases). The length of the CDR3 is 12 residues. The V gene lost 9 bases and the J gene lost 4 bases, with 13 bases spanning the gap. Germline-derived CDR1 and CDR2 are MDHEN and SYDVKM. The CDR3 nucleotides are TGTGCCAGTGAGACCAGCGGGTACGAGCAGTACTTC. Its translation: CASETSGYEQYF.

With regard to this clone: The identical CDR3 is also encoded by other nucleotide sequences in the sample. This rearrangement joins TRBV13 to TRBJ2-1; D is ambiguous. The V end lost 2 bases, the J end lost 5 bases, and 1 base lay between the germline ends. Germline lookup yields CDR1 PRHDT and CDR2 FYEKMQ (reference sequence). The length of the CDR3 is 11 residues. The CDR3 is CASSLNNEQFF. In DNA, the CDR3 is TGTGCCAGCAGCTTAAACAATGAGCAGTTCTTC.

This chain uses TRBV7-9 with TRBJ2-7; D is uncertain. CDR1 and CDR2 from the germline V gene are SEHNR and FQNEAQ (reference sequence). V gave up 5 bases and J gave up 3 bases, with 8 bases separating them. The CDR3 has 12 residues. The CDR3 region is CASSPNSYEQYF. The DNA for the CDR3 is TGTGCCAGCAGCCCAAACAGCTACGAGCAGTACTTC.

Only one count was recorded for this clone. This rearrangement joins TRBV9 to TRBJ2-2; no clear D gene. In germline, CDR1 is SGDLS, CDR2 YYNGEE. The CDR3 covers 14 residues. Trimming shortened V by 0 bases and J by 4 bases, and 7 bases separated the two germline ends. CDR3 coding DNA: TGTGCCAGCAGCGTAGGGGAATCCACCGGGGAGCTGTTTTTT. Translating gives CASSVGESTGELFF.

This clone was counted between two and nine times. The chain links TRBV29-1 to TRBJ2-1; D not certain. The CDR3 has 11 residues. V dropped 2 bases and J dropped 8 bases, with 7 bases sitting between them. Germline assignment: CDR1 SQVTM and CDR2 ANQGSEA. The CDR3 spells CSVEKGDEQFF. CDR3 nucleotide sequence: TGCAGCGTTGAAAAGGGTGATGAGCAGTTCTTC.

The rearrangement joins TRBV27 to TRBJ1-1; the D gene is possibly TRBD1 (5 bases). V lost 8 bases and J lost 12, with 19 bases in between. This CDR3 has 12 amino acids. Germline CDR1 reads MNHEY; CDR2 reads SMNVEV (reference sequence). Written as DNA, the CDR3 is TGTGCCAGCGGCCCCGAGGGCTCAGGGACTTTCTTT. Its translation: CASGPEGSGTFF.

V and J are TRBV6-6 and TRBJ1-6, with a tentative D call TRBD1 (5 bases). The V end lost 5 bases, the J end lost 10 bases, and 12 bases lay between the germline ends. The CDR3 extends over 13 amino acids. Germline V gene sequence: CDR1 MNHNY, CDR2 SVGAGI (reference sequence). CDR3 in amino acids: CASSPGQRSPLHF. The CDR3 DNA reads TGTGCCAGCAGTCCAGGGCAGAGGTCACCCCTCCACTTT.

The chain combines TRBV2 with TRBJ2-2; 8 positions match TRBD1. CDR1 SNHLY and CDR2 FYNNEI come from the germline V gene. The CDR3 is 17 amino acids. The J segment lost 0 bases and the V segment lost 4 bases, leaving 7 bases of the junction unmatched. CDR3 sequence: CASSGETGATNTGELFF. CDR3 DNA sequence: TGTGCCAGCAGTGGGGAGACAGGGGCAACGAACACCGGGGAGCTGTTTTTT. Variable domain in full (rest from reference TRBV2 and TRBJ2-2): EPEVTQTPSHQVTQMGQEVILRCVPISNHLYFYWYRQILGQKVEFLVSFYNNEISEKSEIFDDQFSVERPDGSNFTLKIRSTKLEDSAMYFCASSGETGATNTGELFFGEGSRLTVL.

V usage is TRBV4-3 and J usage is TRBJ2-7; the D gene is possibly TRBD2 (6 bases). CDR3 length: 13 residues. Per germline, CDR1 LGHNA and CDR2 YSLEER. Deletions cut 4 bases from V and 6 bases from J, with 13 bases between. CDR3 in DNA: TGCGCCAGCAGCCCGGAGGGTCGCGGCGAGCAGTACTTC. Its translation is CASSPEGRGEQYF.

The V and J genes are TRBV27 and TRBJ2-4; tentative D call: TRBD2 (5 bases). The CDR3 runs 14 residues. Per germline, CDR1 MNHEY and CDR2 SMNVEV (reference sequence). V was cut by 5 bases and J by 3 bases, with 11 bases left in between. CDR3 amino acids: CASSGGRGKNIQYF. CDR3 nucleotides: TGTGCCAGCAGTGGTGGCCGGGGCAAAAACATTCAGTACTTC.

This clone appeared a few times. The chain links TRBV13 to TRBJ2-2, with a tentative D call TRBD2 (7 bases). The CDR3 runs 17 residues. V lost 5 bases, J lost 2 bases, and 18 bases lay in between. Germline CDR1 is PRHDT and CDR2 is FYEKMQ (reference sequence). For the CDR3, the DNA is TGTGCCAGCAGCCCAACAGGGACTACCCAAAACACCGGGGAGCTGTTTTTT. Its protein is CASSPTGTTQNTGELFF.

The CDR3 sequence is CSVDRGSSEAFF. The CDR3 nucleotides read TGCAGCGTGGATAGGGGTTCCAGCGAAGCTTTCTTT. The V gene is TRBV29-1, the J gene TRBJ1-1; weak D call: TRBD1 (5 bases). Germline values: CDR1 SQVTM, CDR2 ANQGSEA. V lost 6 bases and J lost 8, with 16 bases in between. This CDR3 is built from 12 residues.

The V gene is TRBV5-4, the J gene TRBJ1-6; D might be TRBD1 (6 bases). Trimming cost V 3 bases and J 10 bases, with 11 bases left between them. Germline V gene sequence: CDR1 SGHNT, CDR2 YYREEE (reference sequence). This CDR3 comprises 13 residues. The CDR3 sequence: CASSSRTVSPLHF. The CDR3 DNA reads TGTGCCAGCAGCTCACGGACAGTATCACCCCTCCACTTT.